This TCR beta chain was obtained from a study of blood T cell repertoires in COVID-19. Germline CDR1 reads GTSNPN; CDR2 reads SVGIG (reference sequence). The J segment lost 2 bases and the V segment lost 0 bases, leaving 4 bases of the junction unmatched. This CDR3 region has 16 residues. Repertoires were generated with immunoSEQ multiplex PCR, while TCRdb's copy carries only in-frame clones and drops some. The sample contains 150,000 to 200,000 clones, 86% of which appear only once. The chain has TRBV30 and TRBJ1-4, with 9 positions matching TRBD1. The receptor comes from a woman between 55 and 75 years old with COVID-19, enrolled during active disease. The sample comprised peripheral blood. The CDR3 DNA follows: TGTGCCTGGAGTGTGGGACAGGGAGGCACTAATGAAAAACTGTTTTTT. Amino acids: CAWSVGQGGTNEKLFF.